The 32 T cell receptor beta chains below were found in one sample sequenced in a study of control samples from healthy donors and cancer patients. Libraries were prepared by immunoSEQ multiplex PCR; TCRdb keeps only in-frame clonotypes and omits some of them. The profile covers 75,000 to 100,000 clones, with around 80% appearing a single time and 2% to 2.5% taken by the ten largest. The sample consisted of blood. The receptors shown here come from a man in his sixties in good health.

The sample holds a few counts of this clone. The chain uses TRBV4-1 and TRBJ2-1; D call uncertain. The length of the CDR3 is 17 residues. Trimming left V 3 bases short and J 0 bases short, with 15 bases between. CDR1 is MGHRA, CDR2 YSYEKL, per germline. CDR3 bases: TGCGCCAGCAGCCAGACGACCGTCAGGAGCTCCTACAATGAGCAGTTCTTC. Its translation is CASSQTTVRSSYNEQFF.

The CDR3 DNA sequence: TGTGCCAGCAGCACTAGCGTTTACACAGATACGCAGTATTTT. This translates into CASSTSVYTDTQYF. The V call is TRBV5-6, the J call TRBJ2-3, with 7 bases lining up with TRBD2. J lost 2 bases, V lost 4 bases, and 4 bases had no gene match. The V gene's germline CDR1 is SGHDT and CDR2 YYEEEE. The CDR3 sequence is 14 residues long.

The gene calls are TRBV5-1 and TRBJ1-1; TRBD1 agrees at 7 bases. The CDR3 extends over 14 amino acids. Germline V gives CDR1 SGHRS, CDR2 YFSETQ. J gave up 4 bases and V 5 bases, and 8 bases lay outside the gene matches. This CDR3 is CASSLISGGTEAFF. DNA for the CDR3: TGCGCCAGCAGTCTCATTTCAGGGGGCACTGAAGCTTTCTTT.

The chain employs TRBV30 and TRBJ1-1; D remains ambiguous. Germline CDR1 and CDR2: GTSNPN and SVGIG (reference sequence). The V and J ends lost 2 bases and 0 bases respectively, with 7 bases between them. This CDR3 has 13 amino acids. The CDR3 spells CAWSNDLNTEAFF. The CDR3 DNA reads as TGTGCCTGGAGTAACGACCTGAACACTGAAGCTTTCTTT.

This clone was recorded a few times. The chain joins TRBV5-1 to TRBJ1-6; possibly TRBD1 for D (6 bases). V lost 1 base and J lost 9, with 11 bases in between. The CDR3 loop spans 14 amino acids. The germline V gene encodes CDR1 SGHRS and CDR2 YFSETQ. The CDR3 DNA follows: TGCGCCAGCAGCTTGACAGGGTCCACTTCACCCCTCCACTTT. Translation: CASSLTGSTSPLHF.

This chain links TRBV9 with TRBJ2-1; 13 bases are shared with TRBD2. Germline CDR1 reads SGDLS; CDR2 reads YYNGEE. The CDR3 is 17 residues long. The V gene end was trimmed by 3 bases and the J gene end by 9 bases; junction bases not matched to a gene: 12. CDR3 DNA sequence: TGTGCCAGCAGCGCACTAGCGGGGGGGCCTATTAGCTCTGAGCAGTTCTTC. Its protein product is CASSALAGGPISSEQFF.

The chain recombines TRBV12-5 with TRBJ2-7; D possibly corresponds to TRBD1 (6 bases). V gave up 0 bases and J gave up 6 bases, with 21 bases separating them. CDR1 is LGHNT, CDR2 FRNRAP, per germline. This CDR3 spans 17 amino acids. This CDR3 is CASGLVPINQQGFEQYF. The CDR3 DNA reads TGTGCTAGTGGTTTGGTCCCCATTAATCAACAGGGCTTCGAGCAGTACTTC.

The chain couples TRBV11-2 to TRBJ2-1; possible D gene TRBD1, 6 bases. Looked up from germline, CDR1 is SGHAT and CDR2 is FQNNGV. V lost 3 bases and J lost 2, with 23 bases in between. The CDR3 totals 19 residues. CDR3: CASSLYQGVGARAYNEQFF. CDR3 in DNA: TGTGCCAGCAGCTTGTATCAAGGAGTGGGGGCTCGAGCCTACAATGAGCAGTTCTTC.

This chain links TRBV5-1 with TRBJ2-3, with TRBD1 matching over 8 bases. From germline, CDR1 is SGHRS and CDR2 YFSETQ. V dropped 4 bases and J dropped 4; count of bases not matched to a gene: 8. The CDR3 extends over 15 amino acids. The CDR3 protein is CASSIRDRSPDTQYF. The CDR3 nucleotides are TGCGCCAGCAGCATACGGGACAGGTCCCCAGATACGCAGTATTTT.

The chain has TRBV2 and TRBJ2-7; possibly TRBD1 for D (6 bases). This CDR3 is built from 15 residues. Per germline, CDR1 SNHLY and CDR2 FYNNEI. V was clipped by 6 bases and J by 1 base, with 16 bases between them. The DNA of the CDR3 is TGTGCCAGCAGATACGGACAGTCTGGATCCTACGAGCAGTACTTC. Amino acids: CASRYGQSGSYEQYF.

The rearrangement uses TRBV28 and TRBJ2-3; 8 bases map to TRBD1. Trimming took 6 bases from V and 6 from J; bases not matched to a gene: 14. The CDR3 loop spans 16 amino acids. Germline CDR1 is MDHEN and CDR2 is SYDVKM. In nucleotides, the CDR3 is TGTGCCAGCAGGGCCCAGGGGGCGATTTCGCTGGATACGCAGTATTTT. Its translation: CASRAQGAISLDTQYF. The full variable domain, in which reference TRBV28 and TRBJ2-3 provide the parts outside the CDR3, is DVKVTQSSRYLVKRTGEKVFLECVQDMDHENMFWYRQDPGLGLRLIYFSYDVKMKEKGDIPEGYSVSREKKERFSLILESASTNQTSMYLCASRAQGAISLDTQYFGPGTRLTVL.

CDR3 DNA: TGCAGCGTTTCCGGGACAGGGGTCTACGAGCAGTACTTC. This encodes CSVSGTGVYEQYF. The chain has TRBV29-1 and TRBJ2-7; 10 bases align to TRBD1. Germline V CDR1 and CDR2: SQVTM, ANQGSEA. The CDR3 extends over 13 amino acids. V trimming: 5 bases; J trimming: 3 bases; junction bases outside the gene matches: 4.

The rearrangement uses TRBV28 and TRBJ2-7, with 8 positions matching TRBD2. V lost 2 bases to trimming and J lost 0 bases; unmatched junction nucleotides: 6. The germline CDR1 and CDR2 sequences are MDHEN and SYDVKM. This CDR3 is built from 16 residues. For the CDR3, the DNA is TGTGCCAGCAGTTTAGAGCGGGGGTTGAGCTCCTACGAGCAGTACTTC. This gives the protein CASSLERGLSSYEQYF.

The chain carries TRBV5-1 and TRBJ1-4; unclear D gene. Germline lookup yields CDR1 SGHRS and CDR2 YFSETQ. Trimming removed 0 bases at V and 4 bases at J, with 10 bases between. This CDR3 region has 15 residues. CDR3: CASSLGARSNEKLFF. The CDR3 DNA is TGCGCCAGCAGCTTGGGGGCAAGGAGTAATGAAAAACTGTTTTTT.

The CDR3 spells CASSFGEVETQYF. The CDR3 nucleotides read TGTGCCAGCAGCTTTGGGGAGGTGGAGACCCAGTACTTC. The J gene is TRBJ2-5, the V gene TRBV11-2; a weak D match, TRBD2 (6 bases). Germline V gives CDR1 SGHAT, CDR2 FQNNGV. The CDR3 is 13 residues long. V lost 3 bases, J lost 5 bases, and 10 bases lay in between.

The V gene is TRBV6-5, the J gene TRBJ2-1; perhaps TRBD1 as D (6 bases). CDR3 length: 15 amino acids. Germline loops: CDR1 MNHEY, CDR2 SVGAGI. V was cut by 8 bases and J by 4 bases, with 18 bases left in between. CDR3 in DNA: TGTGCCAGCCGCCGGAGCAGGGGTGCTTACAATGAGCAGTTCTTC. It codes for CASRRSRGAYNEQFF.

CDR3 loop: CATSEPTSGRVDTQYF. DNA of the CDR3: TGTGCCACCAGTGAACCTACTAGCGGGAGGGTGGATACGCAGTATTTT. The chain has TRBV24-1 and TRBJ2-3; 13 positions match TRBD2. V lost 4 bases to trimming and J lost 6 bases; unmatched junction nucleotides: 6. This CDR3 has 16 amino acids. Germline V CDR1 and CDR2: KGHDR, SFDVKD.

The chain employs TRBV7-9 and TRBJ2-7; tentative D call: TRBD1 (6 bases). The V and J ends lost 5 bases and 2 bases respectively, with 16 bases between them. CDR3 length equals 15 residues. CDR1 SEHNR and CDR2 FQNEAQ come from the germline V gene (reference sequence). CDR3 in amino acids: CASSPGTSSTYEQYF. The CDR3, as DNA: TGTGCCAGCAGCCCCGGGACAAGTAGTACCTACGAGCAGTACTTC.

The V and J genes are TRBV18 and TRBJ2-7; D is undetermined. CDR1 and CDR2 (germline): KGHSH, LQKENI. Trimming removed 0 bases from V and 4 bases from J, with 16 bases in between. CDR3 length: 16 residues. CDR3 DNA sequence: TGTGCCAGCTCACCACCGAGGTCCATCATGGGATACGAGCAGTACTTC. Its translation is CASSPPRSIMGYEQYF.

The rearrangement joins TRBV2 to TRBJ1-4; no reliable D call. Germline lookup yields CDR1 SNHLY and CDR2 FYNNEI. With 5 bases removed from V and 7 bases from J, the gap between germline ends came to 5 bases. There are 11 residues in the CDR3. CDR3 amino acids: CASSIGEKLFF. CDR3 nucleotides: TGTGCCAGCAGTATAGGTGAAAAACTGTTTTTT. The variable domain in full, completed from reference TRBV2 and TRBJ1-4, reads EPEVTQTPSHQVTQMGQEVILRCVPISNHLYFYWYRQILGQKVEFLVSFYNNEISEKSEIFDDQFSVERPDGSNFTLKIRSTKLEDSAMYFCASSIGEKLFFGSGTQLSVL.

This chain joins TRBV3-1 (or the pseudogene TRBV3-2) and TRBJ2-7; tentatively, D is TRBD1 or TRBD2 (6 bases each). The V end was cut by 2 bases, the J end by 5 bases, with 10 bases between. Germline CDR1 LGHDT, CDR2 YNNKEL (reference sequence). This CDR3 spans 13 amino acids. CDR3 region: CASSQPGGHEQYF. For the CDR3, the DNA is TGTGCCAGCAGCCAACCCGGGGGCCACGAGCAGTACTTC.

This rearrangement joins TRBV24-1 to TRBJ2-5, with D perhaps matching TRBD1 or TRBD2 (6 bases each). Trimming cost V 9 bases and J 1 base, with 14 bases left between them. There are 14 residues in the CDR3. The V gene's germline CDR1 is KGHDR and CDR2 SFDVKD. In DNA form, the CDR3 reads TGTGCCACCGCTCGGTGGGGGGCCCAAGAGACCCAGTACTTC. Its translation: CATARWGAQETQYF.

This clone was counted between two and nine times. The chain's CDR3 is CASSLVVTSGGGEQYF. The CDR3 coding sequence is TGTGCCAGCAGCTTGGTAGTGACTAGCGGGGGCGGCGAGCAGTACTTC. The chain recombines TRBV5-6 with TRBJ2-7, with 12 bases matching TRBD2. V shed 0 bases and J 6 bases; nucleotides not matched to a gene: 7. The CDR3 totals 16 residues. The germline V gene has CDR1 SGHDT and CDR2 YYEEEE.

The genes are TRBV11-3 and TRBJ2-1; D is ambiguous. The V gene's germline CDR1 is SGHNT and CDR2 YENEEA. The CDR3 consists of 13 residues. The V end was cut by 4 bases, the J end by 7 bases, with 11 bases between. CDR3 protein: CASSSPSRNEQFF. The DNA for the CDR3 is TGTGCCAGCAGCTCGCCATCCAGGAATGAGCAGTTCTTC.

V gene TRBV5-1 combines with J gene TRBJ2-7; 13 nucleotides align to TRBD2. The trim removed 8 bases at V and 1 base at J, leaving 6 bases unmatched. CDR3 length equals 15 residues. CDR1 is SGHRS, CDR2 YFSETQ, per germline. In nucleotides, the CDR3 is TGCGCCAGTCAGAGGACTAGCGGGGGATCCTACGAGCAGTACTTC. This encodes CASQRTSGGSYEQYF.

This rearrangement joins TRBV18 to TRBJ2-7; 7 bases fit TRBD1. V was clipped by 5 bases and J by 3 bases; unmatched bases: 7. The CDR3 runs 14 residues. Germline V CDR1 and CDR2: KGHSH, LQKENI. DNA for the CDR3: TGTGCCAGCTCAATGACAGGGCTCAGCTACGAGCAGTACTTC. Its translation is CASSMTGLSYEQYF.

The chain is built from TRBV7-9 and TRBJ1-2; 11 bases are a match to TRBD1. V lost 5 bases and J lost 0; bases outside the gene matches: 2. Per the germline V gene, CDR1 is SEHNR and CDR2 is FQNEAQ (reference sequence). The CDR3 contains 15 residues. CDR3 bases: TGTGCCAGCAGCGCGGGACAGGGGGCTAACTATGGCTACACCTTC. Translation gives CASSAGQGANYGYTF. Drawing the rest from reference TRBV7-9 and TRBJ1-2, the complete variable domain is DTGVSQNPRHKITKRGQNVTFRCDPISEHNRLYWYRQTLGQGPEFLTYFQNEAQLEKSRLLSDRFSAERPKGSFSTLEIQRTEQGDSAMYLCASSAGQGANYGYTFGSGTRLTVV.

The CDR3 loop reads CASSLPNQPQHF. The CDR3 nucleotides read TGTGCCAGCAGCCTCCCAAATCAGCCCCAGCATTTT. This chain uses TRBV11-2 with TRBJ1-5; D unresolved. The V and J ends lost 5 bases and 4 bases respectively, with 6 bases between them. The CDR3 has 12 residues. Germline values: CDR1 SGHAT, CDR2 FQNNGV.

The chain recombines TRBV10-3 with TRBJ2-4; D may be TRBD2 (7 bases). Trimming took off 0 bases at V and 6 bases at J, with 18 bases between the two ends. The CDR3 is 17 residues long. Germline CDR1 reads ENHRY; CDR2 reads SYGVKD. In DNA, the CDR3 is TGTGCCATCAGTGAGTCGGTGTTGGGGGGGGCGGCAAACATTCAGTACTTC. Protein sequence: CAISESVLGGAANIQYF.

The chain employs TRBV5-1 and TRBJ2-2; perhaps TRBD2 as D (6 bases). CDR1 and CDR2 (germline): SGHRS, YFSETQ. This CDR3 has 14 residues. Trimming took 0 bases from V and 5 from J, leaving 8 bases between them. The CDR3 spells CASSLAGGTGELFF. CDR3 nucleotides: TGCGCCAGCAGCTTGGCCGGGGGAACCGGGGAGCTGTTTTTT. The variable domain in full, completed from reference TRBV5-1 and TRBJ2-2, reads KAGVTQTPRYLIKTRGQQVTLSCSPISGHRSVSWYQQTPGQGLQFLFEYFSETQRNKGNFPGRFSGRQFSNSRSEMNVSTLELGDSALYLCASSLAGGTGELFFGEGSRLTVL.

The chain recombines TRBV11-2 with TRBJ1-1; tentatively, D is TRBD1 (5 bases). V was clipped by 5 bases and J by 0 bases, with 7 bases between them. Germline V CDR1 and CDR2: SGHAT, FQNNGV. The CDR3 length is 13 residues. CDR3: CASSKQVNTEAFF. The CDR3 DNA follows: TGTGCCAGCAGCAAACAGGTGAACACTGAAGCTTTCTTT. The whole variable domain, filled in from reference TRBV11-2 and TRBJ1-1, reads EAGVAQSPRYKIIEKRQSVAFWCNPISGHATLYWYQQILGQGPKLLIQFQNNGVVDDSQLPKDRFSAERLKGVDSTLKIQPAKLEDSAVYLCASSKQVNTEAFFGQGTRLTVV.

The rearrangement links TRBV10-2 to TRBJ2-7; D may match TRBD1 or TRBD2 (5 bases each). Trimming took off 6 bases at V and 0 bases at J, with 15 bases between the two ends. The CDR3 runs 15 residues. From germline, CDR1 is WSHSY and CDR2 SAAADI. The CDR3, as DNA: TGCGCCAGCAGAGCCTCGGGACGGAGCTCCTACGAGCAGTACTTC. Protein sequence: CASRASGRSSYEQYF.